The T cell receptor beta chain under discussion was sequenced for a study of T cells in localized non-small cell lung cancer (TCRdb year 2020). A note on the overall study: Comparing tumors with uninvolved tumor-adjacent lungs, the study looked at the T cell repertoires of 236 patients with early-stage NSCLC. The cohort was made up of around 250 treatment-naive NSCLC patients whose localized lung tumors had been resected. NSCLC patients had a mean age of roughly 66 years, and 120 to 150 were male and around 110 female. Study-wide findings and limitations: Of the top 100 tumor clones, a median of 57 were detected in paired uninvolved adjacent lung; 28 were also among that lung's top 100. Multi-region tumor sequencing was not performed, so intratumor heterogeneity could not be excluded. Uninvolved tumor-adjacent lung showed the highest T cell clonality, higher than tumor, which suggests more focused antigenic responses in the adjacent lung. Since the design was exploratory, TCR variables were selected using unadjusted p-values with no false-discovery rate correction. Longer overall survival was associated with higher T cell density in blood, whereas shorter survival was associated with higher clonality in adjacent lung.

This clone was seen a few times. The clone's antigen remains unknown. Base qualities are not at hand, and no much larger clone is one base apart. The germline ends are 11 bases apart after V is trimmed by 5 bases and J by 1 base. From its cysteine to its phenylalanine, the CDR3 spans 14 amino acids. Of all the DNA, just the CDR3 is kept, 42 bases in frame from base 1. CDR1 and CDR2, per the germline V gene, are SGHAT and FQNNGV. At diagnosis, tumor, uninvolved tumor-adjacent lung and peripheral blood were collected and then preserved as a mix of FFPE and fresh-frozen material. For TCR repertoire profiling, blood samples were analyzed in the form of peripheral blood mononuclear cells. TCR beta CDR3 regions were sequenced from DNA using the immunoSEQ Assay. As for the original processing: T cell density was computed as TCR beta template counts normalized to usable DNA estimated by amplifying housekeeping genes. Richness was estimated with the preseqR package, extrapolating to 400,000 templates for PBMC samples and 120,000 templates for tissue samples. Clonality was defined as one minus Pielou's evenness. To identify tissue-enriched TCRs, differential abundance testing was run on productive amino-acid clonotypes with a minimum total count of 5 and an alpha of 0.1. The Jaccard Index and the Morisita Overlap Index were used to measure how much the repertoires overlapped between compartments. TCR beta CDR3s were clustered by GLIPH together with public tetramer-defined viral CDR3s, and at least three viral sequences plus V-gene enrichment were required for viral motifs. TCRdb provides this immuneACCESS table in a form limited to in-frame rearrangements. Some clones are lacking; in checked studies, under half of them reflect an unresolved V gene, and why the rest are absent is not known. Clone size and V and J calls were adopted from that table, with D and trimming inferred from the DNA. The table for this sample lists some 25,000 clones; more than 70% of them were counted only once. Approximately 10% of the sample goes to the ten largest clones.

The chain was built from TRBV11-2 and TRBJ1-1; the D gene remains uncertain. The input for sequencing was peripheral blood mononuclear cells, taken before any cancer treatment. The TCR comes from a woman between 40 and 69 years old with stage III lung adenocarcinoma. The sequenced DNA: TGTGCCAGCAGCGTCTTAGGGAGGAACACTGAAGCTTTCTTT. Translated, it gives CASSVLGRNTEAFF. The reference TRBV11-2 and TRBJ1-1 proteins fill in what lies around the CDR3, so the full variable domain reads EAGVAQSPRYKIIEKRQSVAFWCNPISGHATLYWYQQILGQGPKLLIQFQNNGVVDDSQLPKDRFSAERLKGVDSTLKIQPAKLEDSAVYLCASSVLGRNTEAFFGQGTRLTVV.